This T cell receptor beta chain was profiled in a study of cytotoxic CD8 clonotypes in ibrutinib-treated CLL (dated by TCRdb to the early 2020s). As for the study more broadly: In this cohort, about 16 patients were treatment-naive and under 13 were relapsed/refractory, while 17 to 18 had unmutated IGHV. Responses were partial in 24 patients and complete in 2; after median 68 months follow-up, roughly 14 stayed in remission and roughly twelve progressed. Response samples were obtained after a median of approximately 12 months of treatment, with a range of about 6 to 40 months. Samples averaged roughly 280,000 productive templates and tens of thousands of productive rearrangements. Longitudinal samples were obtainable from about 30% of the roughly 90 participants in the trial. Cryopreserved peripheral blood mononuclear cells were collected before treatment, at response, and at either disease progression or sustained remission. Every sample from remission and from progressive disease was obtained while the patients were still on ibrutinib.

For TCR beta library preparation, about 2.2 micrograms of genomic DNA was extracted from cryopreserved PBMCs. High-throughput TCR beta sequencing was performed on longitudinal blood samples from CLL patients receiving ibrutinib monotherapy. The patients were enrolled in a single-center, open-label phase 2 trial of ibrutinib monotherapy. The CDR3, from cysteine to phenylalanine, totals 14 residues. Only the CDR3 part of the read is kept: 42 bases, read in frame from the first base. The germline ends are 15 bases apart after V is trimmed by 6 bases and J by 6 bases. CDR1 MNHEY and CDR2 SVGAGI are derived from the germline V gene. What the research found in general, with its limitations: Sustained-remission and progressing patients did not have matched sampling times, and lymph node repertoires were not examined. Public clonotypes were rare and either contracted or stayed stable during treatment, and the rise in clonality at ibrutinib response reflected the expansion of private clonotypes. Clonality rose at ibrutinib response, remained stable during sustained remission, and dropped back toward baseline at progression. Baseline clonality exceeded that of age-matched healthy donors and correlated strongly with circulating CD8+ T-cell counts.

Each clonotype received, on average, about 9.7x coverage in deep resolution sequencing performed on a MiSeq, where the target depth lay between 1 in 1 million and 1 in 200,000 T cells. The immunoSEQ hsTCRB Kit was used to generate the TCR beta libraries. The original pipeline was this. Data were analyzed with ImmunoSEQ Data Assistant and ImmunoSEQ Analyzer, with V, D and J genes assigned per IMGT definitions. Clonality, which ranges from 0 to 1, was calculated by subtracting the normalized Shannon entropy of productive rearrangement frequencies from one. Only overrepresented clonotypes making up at least 0.05% of the repertoire of each patient were included in the public clonotype analysis. Roughly 13 repertoires from age-matched healthy donors, obtained from immuneACCESS, served as clonality controls. TCRdb stores this immuneACCESS table with in-frame sequences only. Part of the clones is absent; in the studies checked, under half of the shortfall reflects unresolved V genes, and no reason is known for the rest. Clone size and the V and J calls come from that table; the DNA yielded D and trimming. This sample is represented by about 140,000 clones; 80% of them were singletons. 6% to 9.5% of the sample is held by the ten biggest clonotypes.

This clone was seen many times. It lacks a known antigen. Base qualities are not at hand, and no much larger clone is one base apart. This TCR was recovered from a human donor with chronic lymphocytic leukemia. The source was PBMCs, collected after 36 months of ibrutinib treatment. The sequence joins TRBV6-5 to TRBJ2-1; a weak D assignment points to TRBD1 (5 bases agree). The nucleotide sequence is TGTGCCAGCAGCCGATTGGGGCTCTCCAATGAGCAGTTCTTC. Translated, it gives CASSRLGLSNEQFF.